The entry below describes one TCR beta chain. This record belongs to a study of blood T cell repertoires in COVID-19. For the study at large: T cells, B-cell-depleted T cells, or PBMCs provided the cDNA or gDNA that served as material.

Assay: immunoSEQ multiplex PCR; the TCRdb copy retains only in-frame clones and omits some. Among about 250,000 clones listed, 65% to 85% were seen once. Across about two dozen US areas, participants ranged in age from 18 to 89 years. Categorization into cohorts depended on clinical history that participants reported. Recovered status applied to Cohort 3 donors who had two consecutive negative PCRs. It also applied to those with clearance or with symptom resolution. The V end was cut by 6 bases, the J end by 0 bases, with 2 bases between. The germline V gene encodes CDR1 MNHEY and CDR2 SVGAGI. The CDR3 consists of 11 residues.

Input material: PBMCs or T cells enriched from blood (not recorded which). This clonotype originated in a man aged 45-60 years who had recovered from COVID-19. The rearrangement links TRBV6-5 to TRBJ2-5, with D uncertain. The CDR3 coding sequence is TGTGCCAGCAGCAACCAAGAGACCCAGTACTTC. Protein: CASSNQETQYF.